This TCR beta chain was found in a study of cytomegalovirus exposure and HLA in healthy donors. From germline, CDR1 is MNHEY and CDR2 SMNVEV (reference sequence). The CDR3 sequence is 14 residues long. After removal of 3 bases from V and 4 bases from J, the junction contained 4 bases not matched to a gene. This clone was observed a single time. PCR primers comprised 60 Vbeta and 13 Jbeta primers. Using immunoSEQ multiplex PCR, the repertoire was profiled, and TCRdb retains in-frame clones only, with some absent. In the table there are about 150,000 clones, 76% of which are singletons. Input material: PBMCs. The chain joins TRBV27 to TRBJ2-7, with 9 bases that match TRBD2. The receptor's source is a man aged 35 to 55 in good health and CMV-seronegative. The CDR3 here is CASSFSGSRYEQYF. The CDR3 DNA reads TGTGCCAGCAGTTTTAGCGGGAGTAGGTACGAGCAGTACTTC.